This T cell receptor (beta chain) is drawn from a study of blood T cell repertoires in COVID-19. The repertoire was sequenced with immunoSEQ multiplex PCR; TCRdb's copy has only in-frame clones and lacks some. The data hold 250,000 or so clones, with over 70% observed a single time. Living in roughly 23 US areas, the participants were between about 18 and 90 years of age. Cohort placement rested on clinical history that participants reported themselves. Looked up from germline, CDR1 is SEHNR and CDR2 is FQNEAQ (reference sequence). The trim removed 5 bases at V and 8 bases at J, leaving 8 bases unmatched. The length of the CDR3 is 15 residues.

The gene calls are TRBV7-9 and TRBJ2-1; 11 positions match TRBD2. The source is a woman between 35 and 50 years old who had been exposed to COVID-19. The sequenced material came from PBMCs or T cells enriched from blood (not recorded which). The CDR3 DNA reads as TGTGCCAGCAGCATTCCTAGCGGGGGGATTTATGAGCAGTTCTTC. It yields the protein CASSIPSGGIYEQFF.